This record concerns one TCR beta chain sequence. One end of the junction is discordant with germline, which a read error may explain. This CDR3 region has 13 residues. Germline V gene lookup returns CDR1 GTSNPN and CDR2 SVGIG (reference sequence). This entry belongs to a study of shared clonotypes between healthy human individuals. Approximately 30,000 T cell genomes, or about 320 ng DNA, went into unsorted PBMC replicate PCRs. Data came from immunoSEQ multiplex PCR; TCRdb stores just in-frame clones and leaves some out. The table includes about 470,000 clones, roughly 77% detected once. This TCR was sampled from a woman aged 40 to 50 in good health. Some clones in this sample may be carry-over from other donors' samples. This chain uses TRBV30 with TRBJ1-4; TRBD1 agrees at 9 bases. The sequenced material came from PBMCs. CDR3 residues: CASGQGGFEELFF. The CDR3 nucleotides read TGTGCCTCGGGACAGGGCGGTTTTGAAGAACTGTTTTTT.